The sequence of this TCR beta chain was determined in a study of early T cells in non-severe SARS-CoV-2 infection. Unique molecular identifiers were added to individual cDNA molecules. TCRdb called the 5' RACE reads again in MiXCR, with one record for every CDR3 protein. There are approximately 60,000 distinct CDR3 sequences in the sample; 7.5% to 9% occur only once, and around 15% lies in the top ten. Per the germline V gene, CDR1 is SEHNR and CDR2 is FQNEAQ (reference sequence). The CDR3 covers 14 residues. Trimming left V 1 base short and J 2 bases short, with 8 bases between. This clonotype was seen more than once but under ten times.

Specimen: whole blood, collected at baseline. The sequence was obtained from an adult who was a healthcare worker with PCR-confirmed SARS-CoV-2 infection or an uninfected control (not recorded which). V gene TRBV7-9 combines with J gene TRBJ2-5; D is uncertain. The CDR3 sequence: CASSLGSEQETQYF. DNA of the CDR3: TGTGCCAGCAGCTTAGGATCGGAGCAAGAGACCCAGTACTTC.